This T cell receptor beta chain was sequenced during a study of T cell repertoires in cytomegalovirus infection. In the study overall: HLA-C-restricted CMV epitopes, recently identified, and well-studied HLA-B-restricted ones were used by the study. Carrying CMV and the relevant HLA type showed in public TCR beta signatures.

Study observations and caveats: In two of eight donors, the top clonotype was HLA-C-restricted CMV-specific. Cumulative public TCR beta family frequency identified carriers of CMV plus the relevant HLA.

One entry per CDR3 protein results from TCRdb running MiXCR on the reads. The table lists approximately 1,000,000 distinct CDR3 sequences, around 30% of them singletons, with about an eighth in the top ten. The CDR3 contains 15 residues. The germline V gene has CDR1 MNHEY and CDR2 SMNVEV (reference sequence). V shed 4 bases, J shed 2 bases, and the junction held 6 bases outside the gene matches. This clonotype was seen a handful of times. The antigen is undetermined. Sequenced material: cultured CD8+ T cells from PBMCs, taken from culture after CMV antigen stimulation. This chain connects TRBV27 to TRBJ2-7; 9 bases agree with TRBD2. The TCR comes from a human donor in good health (CMV status not recorded). Some clones in this sample may be carry-over from other donors' samples. As DNA, the CDR3 is TGTGCCAGCAGTTATTTCGGCGGGGGGGCCTACGAGCAGTACTTC. This gives the protein CASSYFGGGAYEQYF.